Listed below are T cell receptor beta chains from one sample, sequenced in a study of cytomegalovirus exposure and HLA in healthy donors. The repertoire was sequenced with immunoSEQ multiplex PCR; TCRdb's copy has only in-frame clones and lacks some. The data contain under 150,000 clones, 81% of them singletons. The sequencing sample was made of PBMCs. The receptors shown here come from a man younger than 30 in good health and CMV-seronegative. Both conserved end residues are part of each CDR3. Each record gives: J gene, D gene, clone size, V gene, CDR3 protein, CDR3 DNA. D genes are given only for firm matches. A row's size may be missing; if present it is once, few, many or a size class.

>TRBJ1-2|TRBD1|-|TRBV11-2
CASSADRDSGYTF
TGTGCCAGCAGCGCAGACAGGGACTCTGGCTACACCTTC
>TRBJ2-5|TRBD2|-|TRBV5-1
CASSAGTSSETQYF
TGCGCCAGCAGCGCCGGGACTAGCTCCGAGACCCAGTACTTC
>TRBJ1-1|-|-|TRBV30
CAWSPPRRSVNVNTEAFF
TGTGCCTGGAGTCCTCCCAGAAGATCAGTGAACGTGAACACTGAAGCTTTCTTT
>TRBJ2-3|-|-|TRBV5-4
CASSLWGQPGADTQYF
TGTGCCAGCAGCTTGTGGGGGCAGCCTGGCGCAGATACGCAGTATTTT
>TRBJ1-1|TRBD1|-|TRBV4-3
CASSQDDRGYTEAFF
TGCGCCAGCAGCCAAGACGACAGGGGGTACACTGAAGCTTTCTTT
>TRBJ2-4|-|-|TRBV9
CASSVGSDREVIQYF
TGTGCCAGCAGCGTAGGATCCGACAGGGAGGTCATTCAGTACTTC
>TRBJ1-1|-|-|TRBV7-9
CASSLLNTEAFF
TGTGCCAGCAGCCTCTTAAACACTGAAGCTTTCTTT
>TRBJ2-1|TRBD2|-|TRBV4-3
CASSPRAGGIFNEQFF
TGCGCCAGCAGCCCCCGGGCGGGGGGAATTTTCAATGAGCAGTTCTTC
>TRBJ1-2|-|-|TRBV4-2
CASSQDAGSDYGYTF
TGTGCCAGCAGCCAAGACGCCGGGAGCGACTATGGCTACACCTTC
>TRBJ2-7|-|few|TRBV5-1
CASSLGVEVSYEQYF
TGCGCCAGCAGCTTGGGGGTTGAGGTGTCCTACGAGCAGTACTTC
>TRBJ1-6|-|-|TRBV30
CAWRLNRSSYNSPLHF
TGTGCCTGGAGGTTAAACAGGAGCTCCTATAATTCACCCCTCCACTTT
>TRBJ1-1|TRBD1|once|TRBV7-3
CASSSRDRGGIAFF
TGTGCCAGCAGCTCACGCGACAGGGGGGGGATTGCTTTCTTT
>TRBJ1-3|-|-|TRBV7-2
CASSLLRGYSGNTIYF
TGTGCCAGCAGCTTACTCAGGGGATACTCTGGAAACACCATATATTTT
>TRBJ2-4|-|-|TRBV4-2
CASSQEGLTKNIQYF
TGTGCCAGCAGCCAAGAAGGACTGACCAAAAACATTCAGTACTTC
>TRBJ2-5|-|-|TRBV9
CASSPQVGGGTQYF
TGTGCCAGCAGCCCCCAGGTAGGGGGTGGGACCCAGTACTTC
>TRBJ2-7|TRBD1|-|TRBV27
CASSLSAPLTGGKGGYEQYF
TGTGCCAGCAGTTTATCGGCCCCCTTGACAGGGGGTAAGGGGGGTTACGAGCAGTACTTC
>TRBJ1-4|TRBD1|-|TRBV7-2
CASSLVGQGVTNEKLFF
TGTGCCAGCAGCTTAGTGGGACAGGGTGTAACTAATGAAAAACTGTTTTTT
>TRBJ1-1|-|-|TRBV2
CASRGTSGGLRTEAFF
TGTGCCAGCAGGGGCACATCTGGCGGGCTTCGGACTGAAGCTTTCTTT
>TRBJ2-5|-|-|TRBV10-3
CAISGQDMETQYF
TGTGCCATCAGTGGTCAGGATATGGAGACCCAGTACTTC
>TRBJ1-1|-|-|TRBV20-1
CSAREESEAFF
TGCAGTGCTAGAGAAGAGTCTGAAGCTTTCTTT
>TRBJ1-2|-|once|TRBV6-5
CASSYRPPNYDYTF
TGTGCCAGCAGTTATAGACCCCCTAACTATGACTACACCTTC
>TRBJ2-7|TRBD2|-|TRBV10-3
CAIRGERDSGSYEQYF
TGTGCCATCAGGGGGGAGCGAGATAGCGGGAGCTACGAGCAGTACTTC
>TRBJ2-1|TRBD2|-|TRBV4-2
CASSQGGGGARNEQFF
TGTGCCAGCAGCCAAGGCGGCGGGGGGGCTAGGAATGAGCAGTTCTTC
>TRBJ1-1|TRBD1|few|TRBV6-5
CASNPPGGNTEAFF
TGTGCCAGCAACCCCCCAGGGGGCAACACTGAAGCTTTCTTT
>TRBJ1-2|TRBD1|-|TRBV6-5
CASSYGTGYNYGYTF
TGTGCCAGCAGTTACGGGACAGGATATAACTATGGCTACACCTTC
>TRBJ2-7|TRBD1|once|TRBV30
CAWSFTGVRIYEQYF
TGTGCCTGGAGTTTTACAGGGGTAAGGATTTACGAGCAGTACTTC
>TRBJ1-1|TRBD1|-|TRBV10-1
CASSGPSGGRAEAFF
TGCGCCAGCAGTGGTCCGTCAGGGGGCCGCGCTGAAGCTTTCTTT
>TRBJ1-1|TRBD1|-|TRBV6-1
CASRIDRVNTEAFF
TGTGCCAGCAGAATCGACAGGGTGAACACTGAAGCTTTCTTT
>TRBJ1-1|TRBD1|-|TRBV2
CASSRQGIGEAFF
TGTGCCAGCAGTCGACAGGGGATAGGTGAAGCTTTCTTT
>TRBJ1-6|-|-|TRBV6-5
CASSYLQTPRQALHF
TGTGCCAGCAGTTACCTTCAAACACCCAGGCAGGCCCTCCACTTT
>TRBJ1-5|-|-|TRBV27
CASSLSGIYQPQHF
TGTGCCAGCAGTTTATCCGGTATTTATCAGCCCCAGCATTTT
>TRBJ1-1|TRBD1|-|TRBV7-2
CASSFPRTGGNTEAFF
TGTGCCAGCAGCTTCCCCCGGACAGGAGGGAACACTGAAGCTTTCTTT
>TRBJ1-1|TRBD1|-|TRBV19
CASSNRDRGTEAFF
TGTGCCAGTAGTAACCGGGACAGGGGCACTGAAGCTTTCTTT
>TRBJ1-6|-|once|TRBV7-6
CASSYGVAGVSSPLHF
TGTGCCAGCAGCTACGGGGTGGCGGGTGTAAGTTCACCCCTCCACTTT
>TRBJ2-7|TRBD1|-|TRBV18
CASTRDRVDEQYF
TGTGCCAGCACTCGGGACAGGGTGGACGAGCAGTACTTC
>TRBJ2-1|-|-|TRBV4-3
CASSQGGPVGGEQFF
TGCGCCAGCAGCCAAGGGGGGCCGGTAGGGGGTGAGCAGTTCTTC
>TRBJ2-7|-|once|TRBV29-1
CSVEYSSYEQYF
TGCAGCGTTGAGTACAGCTCCTACGAGCAGTACTTC
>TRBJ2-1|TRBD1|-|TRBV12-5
CASARGGAYNEQFF
TGTGCTAGTGCCCGAGGGGGCGCTTACAATGAGCAGTTCTTC
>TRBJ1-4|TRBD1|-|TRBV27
CASSRFGQDEKLFF
TGTGCCAGCAGTCGATTCGGACAGGATGAAAAACTGTTTTTT
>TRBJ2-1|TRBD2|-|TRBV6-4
CASSERGAANEQFF
TGTGCCAGCAGTGAGCGGGGGGCGGCGAATGAGCAGTTCTTC
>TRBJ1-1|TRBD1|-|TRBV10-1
CASAGQQNTEAFF
TGCGCCAGCGCGGGACAGCAGAACACTGAAGCTTTCTTT
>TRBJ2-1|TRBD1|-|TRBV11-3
CASSSGQGAPRRVF
TGTGCCAGCAGCTCGGGACAGGGGGCCCCACGAAGGGTCTTC
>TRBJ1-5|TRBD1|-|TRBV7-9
CASSPPGGWGQGLHF
TGTGCCAGCAGCCCCCCCGGGGGGTGGGGACAGGGTTTGCATTTT
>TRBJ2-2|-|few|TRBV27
CASTLQGLANTGELFF
TGTGCCAGCACCCTGCAGGGCCTAGCGAACACCGGGGAGCTGTTTTTT
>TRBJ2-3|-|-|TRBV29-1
CSVVRESTDTQYF
TGCAGCGTTGTGAGGGAGAGCACAGATACGCAGTATTTT
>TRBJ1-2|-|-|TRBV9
CASSALTLNYGYTF
TGTGCCAGCAGCGCACTGACTCTTAACTATGGCTACACCTTC
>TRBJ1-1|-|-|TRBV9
CASSVAPRVGTEAFF
TGTGCCAGCAGCGTAGCTCCCAGGGTGGGGACTGAAGCTTTCTTT
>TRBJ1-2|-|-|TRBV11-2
CASSYDRKSYGYTF
TGTGCCAGCAGCTATGACAGGAAATCATATGGCTACACCTTC
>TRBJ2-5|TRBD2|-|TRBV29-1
CSGRTSGGRSETQYF
TGCAGCGGGCGGACTAGCGGGGGTCGCTCGGAGACCCAGTACTTC
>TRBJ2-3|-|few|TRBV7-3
CASGQSTDTQYF
TGTGCCAGCGGACAGAGCACAGATACGCAGTATTTT
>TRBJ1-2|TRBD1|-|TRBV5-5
CASSFGQGDYTF
TGTGCCAGCAGTTTCGGACAGGGAGACTACACCTTC
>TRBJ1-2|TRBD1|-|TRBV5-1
CASSITPGTDYGYTF
TGCGCCAGCAGCATAACCCCCGGGACAGACTATGGCTACACCTTC
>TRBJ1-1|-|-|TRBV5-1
CASRSYTEAFF
TGCGCCAGCAGATCTTACACTGAAGCTTTCTTT
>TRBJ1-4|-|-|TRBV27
CASSLYKLPGPPNEKLFF
TGTGCCAGCAGTTTATATAAACTTCCAGGGCCTCCTAATGAAAAACTGTTTTTT
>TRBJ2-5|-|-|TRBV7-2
CASSLDRLETQYF
TGTGCCAGCAGCTTAGACAGGCTGGAGACCCAGTACTTC
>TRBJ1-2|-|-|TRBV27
CASSFQGGYGYTF
TGTGCCAGCAGTTTCCAGGGAGGGTATGGCTACACCTTC
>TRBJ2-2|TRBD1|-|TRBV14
CASSRYRGLYTGELFF
TGTGCCAGCAGCCGATACAGGGGTTTGTACACCGGGGAGCTGTTTTTT
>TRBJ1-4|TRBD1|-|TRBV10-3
CAISRDRGATNEKLFF
TGTGCCATCAGTAGGGACAGGGGAGCAACTAATGAAAAACTGTTTTTT
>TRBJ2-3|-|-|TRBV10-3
CATWLGGDTQYF
TGTGCCACATGGCTGGGGGGTGATACGCAGTATTTT